This TCR beta chain is drawn from a study of blood T cell repertoires in COVID-19. On the study more broadly: Sites across the United States, Italy and Spain contributed samples from acute and convalescent COVID-19. T cells, B-cell-depleted T cells, or PBMCs provided the cDNA or gDNA that served as material.

This clone was observed once. V was clipped by 0 bases and J by 7 bases, with 16 bases between them. The germline V gene has CDR1 SGHRS and CDR2 YFSETQ. This CDR3 comprises 15 residues. In the original workflow: Counts of nucleated cells, estimated from reference gene primer amplification, were obtained. The method was immunoSEQ multiplex PCR; TCRdb's version includes in-frame clones alone and lacks a portion of them. V, J and clone size reflect that table, while D and trimming were determined from the DNA. Of 110,000 or so clones detected, about 86% appear once; the ten largest clones hold less than 45%.

The sequence was obtained from an older man with acute or convalescent COVID-19. The chain recombines TRBV5-1 with TRBJ1-2; no reliable D call. What was sequenced was peripheral blood. The DNA for the CDR3 is TGCGCCAGCAGCTTGGCTGGCGGGGATCGGGGTGGCTACACCTTC. Encoded protein: CASSLAGGDRGGYTF.